The 26 T cell receptor beta chains below all came from one sample that was sequenced in a study of blood T cells in healthy people across ages. Alongside a J-beta primer mix, a sample-barcoded 5' primer served in a second PCR lasting about 7 to 11 cycles. MiXCR, run by TCRdb on the 5' RACE reads, gives a single entry per CDR3 protein. The table shows some 940,000 distinct CDR3 sequences, with under 35% occurring only once. These sequences were also reported in another study, on T cells of mothers and their children.

Sequencing was done on a sample of blood. The source is a woman in her thirties or forties in good health.

This clonotype was counted a few times. V and J are TRBV7-9 and TRBJ2-1; 9 positions agree with TRBD2. The germline CDR1 and CDR2 sequences are SEHNR and FQNEAQ (reference sequence). V shed 1 base, J shed 6 bases, and the junction held 1 base outside the gene matches. There are 14 residues in the CDR3. This CDR3 reads CASSLETSGNEQFF. The CDR3 DNA reads TGTGCCAGCAGCTTAGAGACTAGCGGCAATGAGCAGTTCTTC.

This clonotype was seen at least ten times. The chain uses TRBV7-8 and TRBJ2-5; no definite D call. This CDR3 is 13 amino acids long. With 1 base removed from V and 4 bases from J, the gap between germline ends came to 7 bases. Germline CDR1 and CDR2: SGHVS and FQNEAQ. In DNA, the CDR3 is TGTGCCAGCAGCTTAGACCTGTCAGAGACCCAGTACTTC. Protein: CASSLDLSETQYF.

This clonotype appeared many times. The V and J genes are TRBV6-5 and TRBJ2-7; TRBD2 is a possible D gene (6 bases). In germline, CDR1 is MNHEY, CDR2 SVGAGI. V lost 6 bases, J lost 1 base, and 13 bases lay in between. This CDR3 region has 14 residues. Here the CDR3 DNA reads TGTGCCAGCAGGCCGGGACTGAGGTCCTACGAGCAGTACTTC. Amino acids: CASRPGLRSYEQYF.

This clonotype has more than one count but fewer than ten. The V gene is TRBV10-3, the J gene TRBJ1-3; D remains ambiguous. CDR1 ENHRY and CDR2 SYGVKD come from the germline V gene. V dropped 0 bases and J dropped 3 bases, with 0 bases sitting between them. The CDR3 has 12 residues. The DNA of the CDR3 is TGTGCCATCAGTGAGTCTGGAAACACCATATATTTT. This encodes CAISESGNTIYF.

This chain uses TRBV2 with TRBJ2-7; 8 positions agree with TRBD2. The DNA end lines up better with TRBJ2-1; the J call may be wrong. Germline CDR1 and CDR2: SNHLY and FYNNEI. CDR3 length: 16 amino acids. The CDR3 here is CASSLAGGLVTDEQFF. DNA for the CDR3: TGTGCCAGCAGCCTCGCTGGGGGACTAGTCACGGATGAGCAGTTCTTC.

This clonotype occurred many times. V and J are TRBV29-1 and TRBJ2-7; a possible D gene is TRBD2 (6 bases). The germline V gene has CDR1 SQVTM and CDR2 ANQGSEA. This CDR3 has 13 amino acids. Trimming removed 2 bases from V and 0 bases from J, with 8 bases in between. The chain's CDR3 is CSVETGSSYEQYF. The CDR3 coding sequence is TGCAGCGTTGAAACCGGGAGCTCCTACGAGCAGTACTTC.

This clonotype appeared many times. The genes are TRBV29-1 and TRBJ2-5; D not resolved. CDR1 SQVTM and CDR2 ANQGSEA come from the germline V gene. The CDR3 spans 12 residues. Deletions cut 3 bases from V and 1 base from J, with 6 bases between. The CDR3, as DNA: TGCAGCGTTGACCCCGCCCAAGAGACCCAGTACTTC. Protein product: CSVDPAQETQYF.

This clonotype showed up many times. The chain links TRBV5-1 to TRBJ2-5; the D gene is possibly TRBD1 (5 bases). Trimming pared 0 bases from V and 1 base from J, leaving 13 bases between. The CDR3 has 16 amino acids. Per the germline V gene, CDR1 is SGHRS and CDR2 is YFSETQ. The CDR3 here is CASSLDPSRAQETQYF. The CDR3 DNA sequence: TGCGCCAGCAGCTTGGATCCCAGCAGGGCCCAAGAGACCCAGTACTTC.

This chain links TRBV7-2 with TRBJ2-1; TRBD1 aligns across 11 bases. Looked up from germline, CDR1 is SGHTA and CDR2 is FQGNSA. V lost 1 base and J lost 12; bases outside the gene matches: 11. This CDR3 has 16 residues. The CDR3 sequence is CASSLEPGQGGVWQFF. The CDR3 DNA sequence: TGTGCCAGCAGCTTAGAGCCGGGACAGGGGGGCGTCTGGCAGTTCTTC.

The chain joins TRBV19 to TRBJ2-1; no definite D call. The V gene's germline CDR1 is LNHDA and CDR2 SQIVND (reference sequence). The CDR3 loop spans 15 amino acids. The ends were cut back, 1 base at V and 2 bases at J, with 9 bases in the middle. CDR3 amino acids: CASSIGTATYNEQFF. Written as DNA, the CDR3 is TGTGCCAGTAGTATAGGTACAGCGACCTACAATGAGCAGTTCTTC. The complete variable domain, with remaining parts taken from reference TRBV19 and TRBJ2-1, reads DGGITQSPKYLFRKEGQNVTLSCEQNLNHDAMYWYRQDPGQGLRLIYYSQIVNDFQKGDIAEGYSVSREKKESFPLTVTSAQKNPTAFYLCASSIGTATYNEQFFGPGTRLTVL.

This clonotype occurred a few times. The V gene is TRBV20-1, the J gene TRBJ2-4, with D possibly TRBD2 on 7 matching bases. CDR1 and CDR2 (germline): DFQATT, SNEGSKA (reference sequence). Deletions cut 8 bases from V and 0 bases from J, with 17 bases between. This CDR3 comprises 15 residues. The CDR3: CSRLGGGLAKNIQYF. Here the CDR3 DNA reads TGCAGTCGTCTAGGGGGGGGTCTAGCCAAAAACATTCAGTACTTC.

This chain uses TRBV10-3 with TRBJ2-7, with 8 bases that match TRBD1. The V and J ends lost 2 bases and 1 base, in that order; junction bases with no gene match: 7. The CDR3 covers 16 residues. Looked up from germline, CDR1 is ENHRY and CDR2 is SYGVKD. The DNA for the CDR3 is TGTGCCATCAGTGAGAGGAGGACAGGGTCTTCCTACGAGCAGTACTTC. Encoded protein: CAISERRTGSSYEQYF.

The sample holds many counts of this clonotype. The chain links TRBV28 to TRBJ2-7; D remains unclear. The CDR3 totals 15 residues. Germline V gene lookup returns CDR1 MDHEN and CDR2 SYDVKM. V lost 1 base, J lost 0 bases, and 10 bases lay in between. CDR3 region: CASSLFGSLSYEQYF. CDR3 coding DNA: TGTGCCAGCAGTTTATTCGGCTCTCTCTCCTACGAGCAGTACTTC.

This sequence joins TRBV5-1 and TRBJ2-4; tentative D call: TRBD1 (5 bases). CDR3 length: 16 residues. Germline assignment: CDR1 SGHRS and CDR2 YFSETQ. Trimming stripped 0 bases from V and 0 bases from J, with 10 bases between. The CDR3 loop is CASSLARDTAKNIQYF. CDR3 coding DNA: TGCGCCAGCAGCTTGGCCAGGGATACAGCCAAAAACATTCAGTACTTC.

The chain carries TRBV11-2 and TRBJ2-7; TRBD1 agrees at 9 bases. Per the germline V gene, CDR1 is SGHAT and CDR2 is FQNNGV. The V gene end was trimmed by 5 bases and the J gene end by 6 bases; junction bases not matched to a gene: 14. The CDR3 has 16 amino acids. Written as DNA, the CDR3 is TGTGCCAGCAGCATTGACCTCGGGACAGGGACCTTCGAGCAGTACTTC. It encodes CASSIDLGTGTFEQYF.

The sample holds a few counts of this clonotype. The chain joins TRBV20-1 to TRBJ2-3, with TRBD2 matching 10 bases. With V trimmed by 5 bases and J by 2 bases, 4 bases remained unmatched. The CDR3 covers 14 residues. Per the germline V gene, CDR1 is DFQATT and CDR2 is SNEGSKA (reference sequence). CDR3 in DNA: TGCAGTGCTGACCTAGCGGGGGTCACAGATACGCAGTATTTT. Protein: CSADLAGVTDTQYF.

This clonotype showed up just a few times. The genes are TRBV28 and TRBJ2-1; 8 nucleotides align to TRBD2. The V gene's germline CDR1 is MDHEN and CDR2 SYDVKM. This CDR3 contains 14 residues. V dropped 1 base and J dropped 6; count of bases not matched to a gene: 2. The CDR3 DNA reads TGTGCCAGCAGTTTATTGGGGACTAGCAATGAGCAGTTCTTC. Amino acid sequence: CASSLLGTSNEQFF.

The rearrangement links TRBV30 to TRBJ2-5, with D possibly TRBD2 on 6 matching bases. With the DNA end fitting TRBJ2-7 better, the J assignment may be wrong. This CDR3 is 11 amino acids long. From germline, CDR1 is GTSNPN and CDR2 SVGIG (reference sequence). Written as DNA, the CDR3 is TGTGCCTACCTTCGGAGGGCCGAGCAGTACTTC. This encodes CAYLRRAEQYF.

Note on this clonotype: A much larger clone differs by one base, so this may be a read error. J is TRBJ2-5 and V is TRBV5-1; D unresolved. The CDR3 is 15 residues long. Germline V gene lookup returns CDR1 SGHRS and CDR2 YFSETQ. Trimming cost V 0 bases and J 0 bases, with 9 bases left between them. The CDR3 DNA follows: TGCGCCAGCAGCTTGGATGTGAAGTACCAAGAGACCCAGTACTTC. It encodes CASSLDVKYQETQYF.

As for this clonotype: This may be a read error, as it is one base from a much larger clone. Likely a read error: the CDR3 ends without its conserved phenylalanine or tryptophan. The CDR3 sequence is CSARLDRISYEQYC. In DNA form, the CDR3 reads TGCAGTGCTAGACTTGACAGAATTTCCTACGAGCAGTACTGC. The chain joins TRBV20-1 to TRBJ2-7, with a weak D call TRBD1 (5 bases). This CDR3 is 14 amino acids long. The V and J ends lost 2 bases and 1 base respectively, with 12 bases between them. Germline V gives CDR1 DFQATT, CDR2 SNEGSKA (reference sequence).

This clonotype has only a few counts. The rearrangement uses TRBV7-9 and TRBJ2-3, with 8 bases matching TRBD2. This CDR3 spans 16 amino acids. V lost 5 bases to trimming and J lost 3 bases; unmatched junction nucleotides: 10. Germline CDR1 SEHNR, CDR2 FQNEAQ (reference sequence). The CDR3 DNA reads TGTGCCAGCAGCCCAGTCGGTAGCGGGGTGACAGATACGCAGTATTTT. Its protein product is CASSPVGSGVTDTQYF.

This clonotype was seen ten or more times. This rearrangement joins TRBV7-2 to TRBJ2-5, with 8 bases identical to TRBD1. Germline assignment: CDR1 SGHTA and CDR2 FQGNSA. J gave up 5 bases and V 1 base, and 0 bases lay outside the gene matches. CDR3 length equals 13 residues. The CDR3 DNA reads TGTGCCAGCAGCTTAGACAGGGGGGAGACCCAGTACTTC. The encoded protein is CASSLDRGETQYF.

As to this clonotype: Since a much larger clone is just one base distant, this may be a read error. J is TRBJ1-2 and V is TRBV4-1, with D unresolved. This CDR3 spans 13 amino acids. CDR1 and CDR2 (germline): MGHRA, YSYEKL. The V and J ends lost 2 bases and 4 bases respectively, with 8 bases between them. CDR3: CASSQLGLYGYTF. The CDR3 nucleotides are TGCGCCAGCAGCCAACTGGGCCTCTATGGCTACACCTTC.

This clonotype was observed many times. The rearrangement links TRBV12-3 or TRBV12-4 to TRBJ1-1; D is possibly TRBD1 (5 bases). The CDR3 runs to 13 residues. The V end was cut by 2 bases, the J end by 4 bases, with 8 bases between. CDR3 sequence reads: CASSLNRGTEAFF. In DNA form, the CDR3 reads TGTGCCAGCAGTTTAAATAGGGGCACTGAAGCTTTCTTT.

CDR3 DNA: TGTGCCAGCAGCCTACAAGTGGGGGGGGGAAATGAGCAGTTCTTC. This gives the protein CASSLQVGGGNEQFF. The chain carries TRBV28 and TRBJ2-1; TRBD2 matches 7 bases. The CDR3 sequence is 15 residues long. Germline values: CDR1 MDHEN, CDR2 SYDVKM. Trimming cost V 6 bases and J 7 bases; bases outside gene matches: 12. Together with reference TRBV28 and TRBJ2-1, the CDR3 gives the full variable domain: DVKVTQSSRYLVKRTGEKVFLECVQDMDHENMFWYRQDPGLGLRLIYFSYDVKMKEKGDIPEGYSVSREKKERFSLILESASTNQTSMYLCASSLQVGGGNEQFFGPGTRLTVL.

A few counts support this clonotype. The chain uses TRBV4-1 and TRBJ2-7, with 8 positions matching TRBD1. V was pared by 2 bases and J by 2 bases, with 5 bases of the junction left unmatched. Germline V gives CDR1 MGHRA, CDR2 YSYEKL. The CDR3 runs 15 residues. CDR3 nucleotides: TGCGCCAGCAGCCAATTCGGGACAGGTACCTACGAGCAGTACTTC. It codes for CASSQFGTGTYEQYF.